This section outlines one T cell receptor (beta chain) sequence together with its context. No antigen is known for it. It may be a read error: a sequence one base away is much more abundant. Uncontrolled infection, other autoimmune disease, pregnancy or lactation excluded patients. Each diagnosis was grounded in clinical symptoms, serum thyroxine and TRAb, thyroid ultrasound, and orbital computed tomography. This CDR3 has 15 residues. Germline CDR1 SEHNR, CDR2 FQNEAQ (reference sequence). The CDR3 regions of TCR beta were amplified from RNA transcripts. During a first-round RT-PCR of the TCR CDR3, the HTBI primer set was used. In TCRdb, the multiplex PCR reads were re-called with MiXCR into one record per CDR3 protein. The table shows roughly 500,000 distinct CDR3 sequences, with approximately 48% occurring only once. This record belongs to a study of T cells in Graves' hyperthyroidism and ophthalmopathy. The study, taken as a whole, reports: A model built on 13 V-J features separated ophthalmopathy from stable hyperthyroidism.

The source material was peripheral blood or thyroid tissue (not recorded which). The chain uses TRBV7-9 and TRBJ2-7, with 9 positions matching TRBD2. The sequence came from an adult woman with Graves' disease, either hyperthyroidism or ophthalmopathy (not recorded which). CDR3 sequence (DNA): TGTGCCAGCAGGGAAAATAGCGGGAGACGCTACGGGCAGTACTTC. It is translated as CASRENSGRRYGQYF.